The rows below give T cell receptor beta chains drawn from one sample of a study of blood T cells in healthy people across ages. TCRdb passed the 5' RACE reads through MiXCR, listing each CDR3 protein once. The sample contains 1.5 million to 2 million distinct CDR3 sequences, approximately 50% of which appear only once. The sequenced sample was blood. Source of these receptors: a woman aged 40-49 years in good health. CDR3s include the opening cysteine and the closing phenylalanine or tryptophan. The D gene is left open where the match is weak. The size field is filled for only some rows; it gives once, few, many or a size class.

clone_size	v_call	d_call	j_call	cdr3_aa	cdr3_nt
NA	TRBV28	TRBD1	TRBJ2-6	CASDRGATGVNVLTF	TGTGCCAGCGACAGGGGAGCTACTGGGGTCAACGTCCTGACTTTC
NA	TRBV20-1	TRBD1	TRBJ2-1	CSASSTGLAYNEQFF	TGCAGTGCTAGCTCGACAGGGTTGGCCTACAATGAGCAGTTCTTC
NA	TRBV2	TRBD2	TRBJ2-1	CASIAGGPRNEQFF	TGTGCCAGTATAGCGGGGGGGCCGCGGAATGAGCAGTTCTTC
NA	TRBV4-2	TRBD2	TRBJ2-5	CASSQGETTAGGVETQYF	TGTGCCAGCAGCCAAGGGGAGACGACAGCGGGGGGTGTGGAGACCCAGTACTTC
NA	TRBV7-9	TRBD2	TRBJ2-7	CASSLVLAGGEEQYF	TGTGCCAGCAGCTTAGTGCTAGCGGGGGGTGAGGAGCAGTACTTC
NA	TRBV29-1	NA	TRBJ1-1	CSVAPGGRDTEAFF	TGCAGCGTTGCTCCCGGAGGAAGGGACACTGAAGCTTTCTTT
NA	TRBV28	NA	TRBJ1-1	CASSLPGVGTEAFF	TGTGCCAGCAGTCTACCCGGTGTGGGCACTGAAGCTTTCTTT
few	TRBV6-6	TRBD1	TRBJ1-2	CASKDGNRGRGLGYTF	TGTGCCAGCAAGGATGGGAACAGGGGCCGCGGTTTGGGCTACACCTTC
NA	TRBV2	TRBD1	TRBJ1-5	CASRGDRVKNQPQHF	TGTGCCAGCAGAGGAGACAGGGTAAAAAATCAGCCCCAGCATTTT
NA	TRBV20-1	TRBD1	TRBJ2-1	CSVPRDRKETQFF	TGCAGTGTACCCCGGGACAGGAAAGAGACCCAGTTCTTC
NA	TRBV27	NA	TRBJ2-7	CASSLISGNEQYF	TGTGCCAGCAGTTTAATTTCTGGGAACGAGCAGTACTTC
NA	TRBV7-9	TRBD1	TRBJ1-1	CASSLSGTGGYANTEAFF	TGTGCCAGCAGCCTATCCGGGACAGGGGGATATGCGAACACTGAAGCTTTCTTT
NA	TRBV10-3	NA	TRBJ2-5	CAIRPDWAGETQYF	TGTGCCATCAGGCCGGACTGGGCTGGTGAGACCCAGTACTTC
NA	TRBV7-9	NA	TRBJ1-2	CASRGEQSFASYGYTF	TGTGCCAGCAGAGGTGAACAGTCATTTGCGTCGTATGGCTACACCTTC
NA	TRBV20-1	NA	TRBJ2-5	CSAGKGGGLETQYF	TGCAGTGCTGGAAAAGGAGGAGGCCTGGAGACCCAGTACTTC
NA	TRBV4-3	NA	TRBJ1-4	CASSQAARQEKLFF	TGCGCCAGCAGCCAAGCGGCGCGCCAGGAAAAACTGTTTTTT
NA	TRBV5-6	NA	TRBJ1-6	CASSVGAGGPLHF	TGTGCCAGCAGCGTGGGAGCGGGCGGACCCCTCCACTTT
NA	TRBV7-9	NA	TRBJ2-3	CASSLGTLQSTADTQYF	TGTGCCAGCAGCTTAGGAACGCTACAGAGTACGGCAGATACGCAGTATTTT
NA	TRBV5-1	TRBD1	TRBJ1-2	CASSSPDRDRPGYTF	TGCGCCAGCAGCTCACCAGACAGGGATCGTCCGGGCTACACCTTC
NA	TRBV20-1	NA	TRBJ1-2	CSAEGRIYGYTF	TGCAGTGCGGAGGGACGGATCTATGGCTACACCTTC
once	TRBV6-1	TRBD1	TRBJ1-6	CASRATQGAESPLHF	TGTGCCAGCAGAGCCACTCAGGGGGCAGAATCACCCCTCCACTTT
NA	TRBV29-1	TRBD1	TRBJ1-2	CSVEETGTGSAVQGGYTF	TGCAGCGTCGAAGAGACCGGGACAGGGTCGGCGGTGCAGGGTGGCTACACCTTC
NA	TRBV20-1	NA	TRBJ1-4	CSARPVQGLNEKLFF	TGCAGTGCTAGACCCGTGCAGGGACTAAATGAAAAACTGTTTTTT
few	TRBV15	TRBD2	TRBJ2-1	CATSRGLAGANEQFF	TGTGCCACCAGCAGGGGACTAGCGGGGGCTAATGAGCAGTTCTTC
NA	TRBV20-1	NA	TRBJ1-1	CSARDSGTEAFF	TGCAGTGCTAGAGATTCGGGCACTGAAGCTTTCTTT
NA	TRBV14	NA	TRBJ2-5	CASSGNFQETQYF	TGTGCCAGCAGCGGGAATTTCCAAGAGACCCAGTACTTC
NA	TRBV7-2	TRBD2	TRBJ2-7	CASTRGLAGGLFSYEQYF	TGTGCCAGCACCAGGGGACTAGCGGGGGGCCTCTTCTCCTACGAGCAGTACTTC
few	TRBV27	TRBD1	TRBJ2-7	CASSSGTGAREQYF	TGTGCCAGCAGTTCGGGGACAGGGGCTCGCGAGCAGTACTTC
NA	TRBV10-2	NA	TRBJ2-7	CASRESLGGSYF	TGCGCCAGCAGGGAGTCACTGGGGGGATCGTACTTC
few	TRBV5-1	NA	TRBJ2-1	CASALHNEQFF	TGCGCCAGCGCGCTACACAATGAGCAGTTCTTC
few	TRBV6-2/TRBV6-3	NA	TRBJ2-5	CASSYSGILQETQYF	TGTGCCAGCAGTTACTCGGGGATCCTCCAAGAGACCCAGTACTTC
NA	TRBV5-1	NA	TRBJ2-7	CASSLGSEYEQYF	TGCGCCAGCAGCTTGGGATCCGAGTACGAGCAGTACTTC
few	TRBV9	NA	TRBJ2-3	CASSVVGGITDTQYF	TGTGCCAGCAGCGTAGTAGGGGGGATCACAGATACGCAGTATTTT
NA	TRBV28	TRBD2	TRBJ2-4	CASSPNPGLAGEGYF	TGTGCCAGCAGCCCCAACCCCGGACTAGCGGGGGAGGGGTACTTC
few	TRBV4-2	TRBD2	TRBJ2-5	CASSQDKEAAGGPQETQYF	TGTGCCAGCAGCCAAGATAAGGAGGCAGCGGGGGGGCCTCAGGAGACCCAGTACTTC
NA	TRBV6-1	NA	TRBJ2-7	CVSREGWFGISEQYF	TGTGTCAGCAGGGAAGGCTGGTTTGGGATCTCCGAGCAGTACTTC
NA	TRBV3-1	TRBD2	TRBJ2-5	CASTPGLGETQYF	TGTGCCAGCACTCCGGGACTAGGGGAGACCCAGTACTTC
NA	TRBV20-1	NA	TRBJ1-4	CSARVDSKKLFF	TGCAGTGCTAGAGTGGACAGTAAAAAACTGTTTTTT
many	TRBV20-1	NA	TRBJ2-5	CSARDRGRETQYF	TGCAGTGCTAGAGATCGGGGTCGAGAGACCCAGTACTTC
once	TRBV11-2	NA	TRBJ2-5	CASSFGGSGSAETQYF	TGTGCCAGCAGTTTTGGGGGAAGTGGTAGTGCAGAGACCCAGTACTTC
NA	TRBV12-3/TRBV12-4	NA	TRBJ2-3	CASSPIWDTQYF	TGTGCCAGCAGTCCCATTTGGGATACGCAGTATTTT
NA	TRBV29-1	NA	TRBJ2-7	CSVEGALRTEQYF	TGCAGCGTTGAAGGGGCACTTCGTACCGAGCAGTACTTC
few	TRBV6-5	TRBD2	TRBJ2-7	CASSSLAGLGNEQYF	TGTGCCAGCAGCTCCCTAGCGGGCCTAGGTAACGAGCAGTACTTC
NA	TRBV4-2	NA	TRBJ2-5	CASSQGGGVTQYF	TGTGCCAGCAGCCAAGGAGGCGGGGTGACCCAGTACTTC
NA	TRBV4-3	NA	TRBJ2-3	CASSQDTVRSTDTQYF	TGCGCCAGCAGCCAAGATACCGTCCGCAGCACAGATACGCAGTATTTT
NA	TRBV11-3	NA	TRBJ2-7	CASSSDGGTYEQYF	TGTGCCAGCAGCTCCGACGGGGGAACCTACGAGCAGTACTTC
few	TRBV12-3/TRBV12-4	NA	TRBJ2-6	CTSLGERTGANVLTF	TGTACCAGTCTTGGGGAAAGAACTGGGGCCAACGTCCTGACTTTC
NA	TRBV5-6	NA	TRBJ1-2	CASSLASGADGYTF	TGTGCCAGCAGCTTGGCCTCAGGGGCCGATGGCTACACCTTC
NA	TRBV20-1	TRBD1	TRBJ1-5	CSARAPGTGKQPQHF	TGCAGTGCTAGAGCTCCGGGGACAGGGAAGCAGCCCCAGCATTTT
NA	TRBV7-3	TRBD2	TRBJ2-5	CASRDSGLAGETQYF	TGTGCCAGCAGGGATTCGGGACTAGCAGGGGAGACCCAGTACTTC
many	TRBV20-1	TRBD1	TRBJ2-3	CSTTPRTGLRDTQYF	TGCAGTACCACCCCACGGACAGGGCTTCGCGATACGCAGTATTTT
NA	TRBV24-1	TRBD2	TRBJ2-1	CATSEDPGLAGVPWHEQFF	TGTGCCACCAGTGAAGACCCGGGACTAGCGGGGGTTCCTTGGCATGAGCAGTTCTTC
NA	TRBV7-6	NA	TRBJ1-5	CASSLSQDSNQPQHF	TGTGCCAGCAGCTTGTCCCAGGATAGCAATCAGCCCCAGCATTTT
NA	TRBV5-1	TRBD2	TRBJ2-3	CASSLPLAGDTQYF	TGCGCCAGCAGCTTGCCCCTAGCGGGAGATACGCAGTATTTT
NA	TRBV7-3	TRBD1	TRBJ2-7	CASSFPDRDNEQYF	TGTGCCAGCAGCTTCCCGGACAGGGACAATGAGCAGTACTTC